This T cell receptor beta chain was found in a study of blood T cell repertoires in COVID-19. How the authors handled the data: Reference gene primer amplification gave nucleated cell count estimates. The assay was immunoSEQ multiplex PCR, and TCRdb's table has in-frame clones only and misses some. The V and J calls and clone size come from that table; D and trimming were worked out from the DNA. Here the sample spans 180,000 or so clones, around 84% being singletons. Trimming removed 4 bases at V and 4 bases at J, with 8 bases between. CDR3 size: 12 residues. Germline V gene lookup returns CDR1 SQVTM and CDR2 ANQGSEA. Seattle's cohort entered during active infection and was followed longitudinally.

The source of this sequence is a woman aged 70-85 years with COVID-19, enrolled during active disease. Sequenced input: peripheral blood. The chain uses TRBV29-1 and TRBJ1-5, with no clear D. CDR3 sequence: CSVGSRNQPQHF. CDR3 DNA: TGCAGCGTTGGATCTAGAAATCAGCCCCAGCATTTT.